The T cell receptor (beta chain) under discussion was sequenced for a study of blood T cell repertoires in COVID-19. Across the study: Acute and convalescent COVID-19 specimens originated in the United States, Italy and Spain.

Germline assignment: CDR1 SEHNR and CDR2 FQNEAQ (reference sequence). The V and J ends lost 5 bases and 3 bases, in that order; junction bases with no gene match: 4. The CDR3 contains 15 residues. In the original workflow: Amplifying reference gene primers gave estimates of nucleated cell counts. The protocol was immunoSEQ multiplex PCR, while the TCRdb copy is restricted to in-frame clones and leaves out a portion. That table furnishes V, J and clone size, whereas the DNA furnished D and trimming. The data show over 30,000 clones, approximately 88% seen once. The chain employs TRBV7-9 and TRBJ1-4, with TRBD1 matching over 9 bases. The clonotype was recovered from a human donor in a cohort sampled during active COVID-19. Sequencing was performed on peripheral blood. CDR3 coding DNA: TGTGCCAGCAGCCCTGGGGACAGGGCTAATGAAAAACTGTTTTTT. Protein product: CASSPGDRANEKLFF. Variable domain in full (rest from reference TRBV7-9 and TRBJ1-4): DTGVSQNPRHKITKRGQNVTFRCDPISEHNRLYWYRQTLGQGPEFLTYFQNEAQLEKSRLLSDRFSAERPKGSFSTLEIQRTEQGDSAMYLCASSPGDRANEKLFFGSGTQLSVL.